Listed here are 14 T cell receptor beta chains from one sample, sequenced in a study of T cell repertoires in cytomegalovirus infection. These receptors' antigens are unknown. TCRdb used MiXCR to reprocess the reads, holding one entry per CDR3 protein. Seen here are about 110,000 distinct CDR3 sequences, around 40% observed once, and the top ten hold roughly 70%. This material consisted of CD8+ T cells from cultured PBMCs, taken from culture after CMV antigen stimulation. The receptors stem from a human donor in good health (CMV status not recorded). Some clones in this sample may be carry-over from other donors' samples.

The table lists this clonotype with a few counts. The V call is TRBV2, the J call TRBJ2-3; 8 bases agree with TRBD1. V trimming: 4 bases; J trimming: 2 bases; junction bases outside the gene matches: 2. This CDR3 region has 14 residues. Per the germline V gene, CDR1 is SNHLY and CDR2 is FYNNEI. The DNA for the CDR3 is TGTGCCAGCAGTGCAGGGGGCTTCACAGATACGCAGTATTTT. It specifies CASSAGGFTDTQYF.

This clonotype was counted only a few times. In nucleotides, the CDR3 is TGTGCCAGCGTAGACGCTTACTACGAGCAGTACTTC. Translated, it gives CASVDAYYEQYF. This chain links TRBV28 with TRBJ2-7, with D uncertain. Deletions cut 8 bases from V and 3 bases from J, with 11 bases between. CDR1 is MDHEN, CDR2 SYDVKM, per germline. This CDR3 contains 12 residues. The full variable domain, in which reference TRBV28 and TRBJ2-7 provide the parts outside the CDR3, is DVKVTQSSRYLVKRTGEKVFLECVQDMDHENMFWYRQDPGLGLRLIYFSYDVKMKEKGDIPEGYSVSREKKERFSLILESASTNQTSMYLCASVDAYYEQYFGPGTRLTVT.

The chain is built from TRBV5-6 and TRBJ2-7; a weak D match, TRBD2 (5 bases). The CDR3 runs 14 residues. The germline V gene has CDR1 SGHDT and CDR2 YYEEEE. Trimming cost V 0 bases and J 2 bases, with 9 bases left between them. CDR3 residues: CASSLAGETYEQYF. CDR3 bases: TGTGCCAGCAGCTTGGCCGGGGAGACCTACGAGCAGTACTTC.

A few counts support this clonotype. The CDR3 DNA sequence: TGTGCCAGCAGCGACCTGGGGGACGAGCAGTACTTC. Protein: CASSDLGDEQYF. The V and J genes are TRBV7-2 and TRBJ2-7, with D perhaps assigned TRBD1 or TRBD2 (5 bases each). The CDR3 consists of 12 residues. From germline, CDR1 is SGHTA and CDR2 FQGNSA. Trimming left V 5 bases short and J 5 bases short, with 10 bases between.

This rearrangement joins TRBV7-6 to TRBJ2-7; D possibly uses TRBD1 or TRBD2 (5 bases each). This CDR3 has 15 residues. V dropped 4 bases and J dropped 1 base, with 14 bases sitting between them. CDR1 SGHVS and CDR2 FNYEAQ come from the germline V gene. The CDR3 DNA reads as TGTGCCAGCAGCTCGGATTGGGACGGATCCTACGAGCAGTACTTC. This codes for CASSSDWDGSYEQYF.

This clonotype was observed a few times. The chain combines TRBV7-9 with TRBJ2-7, with a weak D call TRBD2 (5 bases). Germline-derived CDR1 and CDR2 are SEHNR and FQNEAQ (reference sequence). Trimming took off 5 bases at V and 0 bases at J, with 8 bases between the two ends. This CDR3 is 13 amino acids long. The CDR3 loop is CASSGGDSYEQYF. CDR3 bases: TGTGCCAGCAGCGGAGGAGACTCCTACGAGCAGTACTTC.

The CDR3 is CASSPGQLNQPQHF. The CDR3 nucleotides read TGTGCCAGCAGCCCCGGACAGCTCAATCAGCCCCAGCATTTT. The rearrangement joins TRBV7-8 to TRBJ1-5, with TRBD1 as a possible D gene (6 bases). V lost 5 bases and J 3 bases, leaving 11 bases between the germline ends. The length of the CDR3 is 14 residues. CDR1 SGHVS and CDR2 FQNEAQ come from the germline V gene.

The gene calls are TRBV7-9 and TRBJ1-2, with D unclear. The germline V gene encodes CDR1 SEHNR and CDR2 FQNEAQ (reference sequence). Between the trimmed V and J ends, which lost 4 bases and 2 bases, there was a span of 14 bases. This CDR3 is 15 amino acids long. The CDR3 sequence is CASSSGGAVNYGYTF. The CDR3 nucleotides read TGTGCCAGCAGCTCGGGCGGAGCCGTCAACTATGGCTACACCTTC.

The genes are TRBV29-1 and TRBJ2-1, with D possibly matching TRBD2 (6 bases). Looked up from germline, CDR1 is SQVTM and CDR2 is ANQGSEA. V lost 2 bases and J 2 bases, leaving 7 bases between the germline ends. The CDR3 sequence is 13 residues long. The CDR3 bases are TGCAGCGTTGAATTAGCGGCCTACAATGAGCAGTTCTTC. This gives the protein CSVELAAYNEQFF.

The table lists this clonotype with a few counts. The chain combines TRBV12-3 or TRBV12-4 with TRBJ2-2, with D possibly being TRBD1 or TRBD2 (5 bases each). V lost 4 bases, J lost 0 bases, and 9 bases lay in between. CDR3 length equals 15 residues. The CDR3 protein is CASSWWGTNTGELFF. The CDR3 nucleotides are TGTGCCAGCAGTTGGTGGGGGACGAACACCGGGGAGCTGTTTTTT.

This rearrangement joins TRBV11-1 to TRBJ2-1, with a weak D call TRBD2 (7 bases). CDR1 and CDR2 (germline): SGHAT, FQDESV (reference sequence). Trimming pared 1 base from V and 1 base from J, leaving 14 bases between. The CDR3 contains 17 residues. The CDR3 DNA is TGTGCCAGCAGCTTAGAGGGGGGGGCCAGGTCCTACAATGAGCAGTTCTTC. This sequence encodes CASSLEGGARSYNEQFF.

The chain uses TRBV5-4 and TRBJ1-2, with 7 bases aligning to TRBD1. Germline CDR1 SGHNT, CDR2 YYREEE (reference sequence). CDR3 size: 14 residues. The ends lost 6 bases at V and 5 bases at J; junction bases unmatched: 10. In nucleotides, the CDR3 is TGTGCCAGCACTCGTGACCAGGGGGATTATGGCTACACCTTC. This codes for CASTRDQGDYGYTF.

This clonotype has just a few counts. This sequence joins TRBV27 and TRBJ2-3; unclear D gene. Trimming pared 5 bases from V and 8 bases from J, leaving 11 bases between. The germline gives CDR1 MNHEY, CDR2 SMNVEV (reference sequence). The CDR3 length is 12 residues. Here the CDR3 reads CASSQSLGTQYF. CDR3 bases: TGTGCCAGCAGTCAGAGTCTGGGTACGCAGTATTTT.

This clonotype was seen repeatedly, ten times or more. The genes are TRBV28 and TRBJ2-7, with D uncertain. The CDR3 spans 14 residues. Trimming shortened V by 5 bases and J by 3 bases, and 14 bases separated the two germline ends. The germline CDR1 and CDR2 sequences are MDHEN and SYDVKM. The DNA of the CDR3 is TGTGCCAGCAGTCCGACCTCTAGTATCTACGAGCAGTACTTC. Translating gives CASSPTSSIYEQYF.